The clone carrying this T cell receptor beta chain was picked up one time. TCRdb's table, derived via immunoSEQ multiplex PCR, lists solely in-frame clones and lacks some. The sample yields roughly 320,000 clones, 80% to 90% seen once. This sample is part of a study of blood T cell repertoires in COVID-19. This CDR3 region has 17 residues. Germline assignment: CDR1 SGHRS and CDR2 YFSETQ. Germline trimming cut 4 bases from V and 5 bases from J; bases unmatched to any gene: 14. The sequence derives from a man between 25 and 39 years old who had recovered from COVID-19. The rearrangement uses TRBV5-1 and TRBJ2-3; 9 bases fit TRBD1. Sequences were obtained from PBMCs or T cells enriched from blood (not recorded which). CDR3 loop: CASSPPRDRDIGDTQYF. The CDR3 DNA follows: TGCGCCAGCAGCCCACCCCGGGACAGGGATATTGGAGATACGCAGTATTTT.